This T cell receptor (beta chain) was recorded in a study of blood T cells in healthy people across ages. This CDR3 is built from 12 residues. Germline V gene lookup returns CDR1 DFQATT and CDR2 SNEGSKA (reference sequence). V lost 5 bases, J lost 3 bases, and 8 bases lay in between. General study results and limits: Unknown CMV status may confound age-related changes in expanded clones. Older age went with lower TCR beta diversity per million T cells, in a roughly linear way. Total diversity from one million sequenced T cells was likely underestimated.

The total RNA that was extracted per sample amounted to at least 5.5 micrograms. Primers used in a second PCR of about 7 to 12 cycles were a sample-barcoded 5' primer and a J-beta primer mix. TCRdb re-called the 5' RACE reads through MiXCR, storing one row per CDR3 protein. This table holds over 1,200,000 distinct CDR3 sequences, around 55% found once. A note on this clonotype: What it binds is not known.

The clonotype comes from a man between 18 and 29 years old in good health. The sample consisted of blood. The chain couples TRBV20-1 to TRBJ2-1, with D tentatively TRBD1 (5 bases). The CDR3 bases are TGCAGTGCTCCACAGGACTACAATGAGCAGTTCTTC. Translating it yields CSAPQDYNEQFF.